This TCR beta chain was sequenced during a study of T cells in localized non-small cell lung cancer. Study findings and constraints: The study sequenced only one region of the tumor. As a result, intratumor heterogeneity could not be excluded and remains possible. Highest T cell clonality was seen in uninvolved adjacent lung, surpassing that measured in tumor.

With respect to this clone: Antigen unknown.

Assay used: immunoSEQ multiplex PCR; TCRdb lists only in-frame clones, some missing. The sample carries about 59,000 clones, 80% to 95% recorded once. CDR3 length: 12 residues. V lost 7 bases and J lost 2, with 7 bases in between. Germline V gives CDR1 SGHTA, CDR2 FQGNSA. The sequence was collected from a man between 40 and 69 years old with stage I lung adenocarcinoma. The chain links TRBV7-2 to TRBJ2-3; D gene ambiguous. Here the sequenced sample was peripheral blood, taken before any cancer treatment. The CDR3 spells CASTLTTDTQYF. CDR3 coding DNA: TGTGCCAGCACCCTAACCACAGATACGCAGTATTTT. Based on the CDR3 plus reference TRBV7-2 and TRBJ2-3, the full variable domain is GAGVSQSPSNKVTEKGKDVELRCDPISGHTALYWYRQSLGQGLEFLIYFQGNSAPDKSGLPSDRFSAERTGGSVSTLTIQRTQQEDSAVYLCASTLTTDTQYFGPGTRLTVL.